The 12 T cell receptor beta chains presented below share a single source sample, sequenced in a study of cytomegalovirus exposure and HLA in healthy donors. 13 Jbeta primers and 60 Vbeta primers were used for the PCR. This table comes from immunoSEQ multiplex PCR, and its TCRdb copy is limited to in-frame clones, with some not included. The sample has 90,000 to 150,000 clones; 77% are singletons. Sequenced sample: PBMCs. These receptors came from a man aged 40-49 years in good health and CMV-seropositive.

Comments on this clone: An end of the junction differs from the germline gene, which may be a read error. This chain connects TRBV27 to TRBJ2-2, with TRBD1 matching 7 bases. Per the germline V gene, CDR1 is MNHEY and CDR2 is SMNVEV (reference sequence). This CDR3 comprises 15 residues. The CDR3: CVSSYSGGNPGELFF. CDR3 nucleotide sequence: TGTGTCAGCAGTTACTCAGGGGGAAATCCCGGGGAGCTGTTTTTT.

This clone was counted once. The chain is built from TRBV5-8 and TRBJ2-5; 8 nucleotides line up with TRBD2. The CDR3 loop spans 17 amino acids. V shed 3 bases and J 2 bases; nucleotides not matched to a gene: 12. Germline CDR1 is SGHTS and CDR2 is YDEGEE. Here the CDR3 reads CASSSTLAGLRQETQYF. The CDR3 DNA follows: TGTGCCAGCAGCTCAACCTTAGCGGGGCTGCGGCAAGAGACCCAGTACTTC. The whole variable domain, remainder taken from reference TRBV5-8 and TRBJ2-5, is EAGVTQSPTHLIKTRGQQATLRCSPISGHTSVYWYQQALGLGLQFLLWYDEGEERNRGNFPPRFSGRQFPNYSSELNVNALELEDSALYLCASSSTLAGLRQETQYFGPGTRLLVL.

The CDR3 bases are TGTGCCAGCAGCTTAGATCAGGGGGTAAGCACTGAAGCTTTCTTT. Its translation is CASSLDQGVSTEAFF. This rearrangement joins TRBV7-9 to TRBJ1-1, with 7 positions matching TRBD1. The CDR3 runs to 15 residues. CDR1 is SEHNR, CDR2 FQNEAQ, per germline (reference sequence). The J segment lost 4 bases and the V segment lost 1 base, leaving 6 bases of the junction unmatched.

This chain uses TRBV6-5 with TRBJ2-3; tentatively, D is TRBD2 (5 bases). Trimming shortened V by 2 bases and J by 7 bases, and 10 bases separated the two germline ends. The germline V gene has CDR1 MNHEY and CDR2 SVGAGI. The CDR3 sequence is 13 residues long. CDR3 protein: CASSYHSGYTQYF. The CDR3 DNA is TGTGCCAGCAGTTACCATTCGGGGTATACGCAGTATTTT.

The chain recombines TRBV14 with TRBJ2-3, with D maybe TRBD1 (5 bases). V lost 4 bases to trimming and J lost 0 bases, with 14 bases between them. The germline gives CDR1 SGHDN, CDR2 FVKESK. The CDR3 sequence is 16 residues long. CDR3 residues: CASSLTRGVSTDTQYF. CDR3 in DNA: TGTGCCAGCAGCCTAACAAGGGGCGTTAGCACAGATACGCAGTATTTT.

The chain has TRBV27 and TRBJ2-7; 7 nucleotides line up with TRBD1. The germline CDR1 and CDR2 sequences are MNHEY and SMNVEV (reference sequence). The CDR3 totals 13 residues. V lost 6 bases to trimming and J lost 0 bases; unmatched junction nucleotides: 2. The CDR3 spells CASRGQNSYEQYF. The CDR3 coding sequence is TGTGCCAGCAGGGGACAGAACTCCTACGAGCAGTACTTC.

The CDR3 nucleotides are TGCAGCGGCGGACAGGAATACGAGCAGTACTTC. This gives the protein CSGGQEYEQYF. This chain joins TRBV29-1 and TRBJ2-7, with 7 bases aligning to TRBD1. Germline CDR1 is SQVTM and CDR2 is ANQGSEA. The CDR3 consists of 11 residues. Losses at the gene ends were 7 bases for V and 4 bases for J; bases not matched to a gene: 4.

The table lists this clone with a count of one. J is TRBJ2-7 and V is TRBV27, with D possibly matching TRBD2 (7 bases). Germline V gene sequence: CDR1 MNHEY, CDR2 SMNVEV (reference sequence). V gave up 6 bases and J gave up 2 bases, with 14 bases separating them. The CDR3 is 14 residues long. The CDR3 nucleotides read TGTGCCAGCAGCCCCGGAGGGGGGGCCTACGAGCAGTACTTC. As protein: CASSPGGGAYEQYF.

This clone was observed a handful of times. The chain employs TRBV6-6 and TRBJ2-2, with TRBD1 matching 9 bases. This CDR3 is 16 amino acids long. Germline lookup yields CDR1 MNHNY and CDR2 SVGAGI (reference sequence). After removal of 6 bases from V and 1 base from J, the junction contained 6 bases not matched to a gene. CDR3 in DNA: TGTGCCAGCAGCCCCGGGACAGGGAAGAACACCGGGGAGCTGTTTTTT. Protein product: CASSPGTGKNTGELFF.

The chain is built from TRBV9 and TRBJ2-5; TRBD2 matches at 9 bases. The germline V gene encodes CDR1 SGDLS and CDR2 YYNGEE. Trimming removed 1 base from V and 4 bases from J; junction bases left unmatched: 5. This CDR3 is 15 amino acids long. CDR3 loop: CASSVISGGSETQYF. The DNA of the CDR3 is TGTGCCAGCAGCGTAATTAGCGGGGGTTCAGAGACCCAGTACTTC.

This clone was detected a few times. The sample has other DNA sequences that encode this CDR3 too. The chain uses TRBV9 and TRBJ1-2; possibly TRBD1 for D (5 bases). CDR1 is SGDLS, CDR2 YYNGEE, per germline. The V gene lost 0 bases and the J gene lost 4 bases, with 10 bases spanning the gap. The CDR3 sequence is 14 residues long. The CDR3 DNA sequence: TGTGCCAGCAGCGTAGCCCCCGACAGCTATGGCTACACCTTC. This translates into CASSVAPDSYGYTF.

This sequence joins TRBV4-3 and TRBJ2-3; D might be TRBD1 (5 bases). The germline V gene encodes CDR1 LGHNA and CDR2 YSLEER. V was cut by 5 bases and J by 0 bases, with 12 bases left in between. The CDR3 is made up of 15 amino acids. DNA of the CDR3: TGCGCCAGCAGCGCCCAGGGTGCTAGCACAGATACGCAGTATTTT. It is translated as CASSAQGASTDTQYF.